This TCR beta chain was retrieved from a study of T cell responses to AZD1222 COVID-19 vaccine. As for this clone: Its cognate antigen is unknown.

This CDR3 region has 14 residues. Trimming cost V 1 base and J 2 bases, with 10 bases left between them. CDR1 SGHRS and CDR2 YFSETQ come from the germline V gene. TCRdb's table, derived via immunoSEQ multiplex PCR, lists solely in-frame clones and lacks some. The sample includes 150,000 or so clones, about 94% of them seen just once. General study findings and limits: All repertoire sampling was performed exclusively after the peak T cell response.

The origin of this receptor is an adult in good health. Sequenced material: peripheral blood, taken on day 0 of AZD1222 vaccination. The chain has TRBV5-1 and TRBJ2-7, with D maybe TRBD2 (6 bases). The DNA of the CDR3 is TGCGCCAGCAGCTTGAGGCGGGGTCCCTACGAGCAGTACTTC. Protein: CASSLRRGPYEQYF.